The T cell receptor beta chain under discussion was sequenced for a study of blood T cell repertoires in COVID-19. Study-wide context: Material from acute and convalescent COVID-19 was sourced from the United States, Italy and Spain. T cells, B-cell-depleted T cells, or PBMCs supplied cDNA or gDNA.

Clones were read by immunoSEQ multiplex PCR, and TCRdb kept only the in-frame ones, dropping some. Among about 380,000 clones listed, around 90% were seen once. Germline lookup yields CDR1 LNHNV and CDR2 YYDKDF (reference sequence). The CDR3 consists of 14 residues. V shed 2 bases and J shed 2 bases, with 10 bases lying between them. This chain connects TRBV15 to TRBJ2-7; D is unclear. The TCR was taken from a man between 18 and 29 years old with active or convalescent COVID-19. The material sequenced was peripheral blood. The CDR3 nucleotides read TGTGCCACCAGCAGATACGGCGGCCCCTACGAGCAGTACTTC. Its translation: CATSRYGGPYEQYF.